This T cell receptor (beta chain) was profiled in a study of metastatic and nonmetastatic thyroid tumors. This clone has only a few counts. TCRdb reassembled clones from the PCR reads with MiXCR. Seen here are about 40,000 clones, roughly an eighth observed once, and the top ten hold under 30%. Each patient came to thyroid surgery without any prior treatment (of any kind). The CDR3 has 12 residues. Per germline, CDR1 SGHRS and CDR2 YFSETQ. V was clipped by 7 bases and J by 6 bases, with 11 bases between them. This rearrangement joins TRBV5-1 to TRBJ2-4; no clear D gene. The sequence was collected from a female donor with papillary thyroid cancer or a benign thyroid nodule (not recorded which). Some clones in this sample may be carry-over from other donors' samples. Source material: blood. The CDR3 protein is CASGDFRNIQYF. Here the CDR3 DNA reads TGCGCCAGCGGGGATTTCAGAAACATTCAGTACTTC.